Each of the 21 T cell receptor beta chains below was sequenced from the same sample in a study of identical twins. TCRdb reanalysed the 5' RACE reads using MiXCR and keeps one entry per CDR3 protein. The data contain about 570,000 distinct CDR3 sequences, more than 9% of them singletons. The same sample was also studied in work on yellow fever vaccine responses in identical twins.

Sequences were obtained from PBMCs. These receptors all stem from a woman aged 18-29 years in good health.

This clonotype has more than one count but fewer than ten. The chain is built from TRBV6-2 or TRBV6-3 and TRBJ1-2; TRBD1 matches at 9 bases. Germline V gene sequence: CDR1 MNHEY, CDR2 SVGEGT. The CDR3 extends over 16 amino acids. The V and J ends lost 2 bases and 2 bases, in that order; junction bases with no gene match: 6. CDR3 sequence: CASSYPRDRANYGYTF. Here the CDR3 DNA reads TGTGCCAGCAGTTACCCACGGGACAGGGCCAACTATGGCTACACCTTC.

This clonotype was detected only a few times. The chain carries TRBV7-9 and TRBJ2-1; TRBD2 is a possible D gene (6 bases). Germline V lookup: CDR1 SEHNR, CDR2 FQNEAQ (reference sequence). The ends were cut back, 4 bases at V and 5 bases at J, with 15 bases in the middle. This CDR3 comprises 15 residues. The CDR3 reads CASSSAGTSNNEQFF. The CDR3 region has the DNA TGTGCCAGCAGCTCCGCCGGGACTTCTAACAATGAGCAGTTCTTC.

This clonotype has more than one count but fewer than ten. This chain uses TRBV20-1 with TRBJ2-7, with 12 positions matching TRBD2. CDR1 and CDR2 from the germline V gene are DFQATT and SNEGSKA (reference sequence). Unmatched junction bases numbered 1, after V lost 5 bases and J lost 2 bases. The CDR3 loop spans 13 amino acids. CDR3 bases: TGCAGTGCTGCTAGCGGGGGGGCCTACGAGCAGTACTTC. It is translated as CSAASGGAYEQYF.

This sequence joins TRBV7-2 and TRBJ2-7, with 7 bases matching TRBD1. Per germline, CDR1 SGHTA and CDR2 FQGNSA. Unmatched junction bases numbered 14, after V lost 4 bases and J lost 2 bases. CDR3 length equals 17 residues. CDR3 coding DNA: TGTACCAGCAGCTCGAACAGGGGAGACGAGTTACCCTACGAGCAGTACTTC. Translating it yields CTSSSNRGDELPYEQYF.

This clonotype was counted between two and nine times. The germline gene is not matched at one end of the junction; a read error may be the cause. This chain joins TRBV6-5 and TRBJ1-5; TRBD1 is a possible D gene (5 bases). Germline V gene sequence: CDR1 MNHEY, CDR2 SVGAGI. CDR3 length: 12 amino acids. CDR3 sequence: CASSYWGLSVDF. The CDR3 DNA reads as TGTGCCAGCAGTTACTGGGGACTCAGCGTGGATTTT.

This clonotype has a count of ten or more. The chain recombines TRBV4-3 with TRBJ2-3; 7 positions agree with TRBD1. Germline V CDR1 and CDR2: LGHNA, YSLEER. V trimming: 2 bases; J trimming: 3 bases; junction bases outside the gene matches: 2. The CDR3 is made up of 14 amino acids. The CDR3 sequence is CASSQTGATDTQYF. CDR3 bases: TGCGCCAGCAGCCAAACAGGGGCAACAGATACGCAGTATTTT.

This clonotype has at least ten counts. The chain uses TRBV7-9 and TRBJ1-4; 7 positions match TRBD1. This CDR3 has 14 amino acids. V shed 5 bases and J 4 bases; nucleotides not matched to a gene: 4. The V gene's germline CDR1 is SEHNR and CDR2 FQNEAQ (reference sequence). CDR3 loop: CASSLGQYNEKLFF. In DNA form, the CDR3 reads TGTGCCAGCAGCCTGGGACAGTATAATGAAAAACTGTTTTTT.

The chain recombines TRBV7-9 with TRBJ2-5, with D tentatively TRBD2 (5 bases). Trimming removed 5 bases at V and 7 bases at J, with 14 bases between. CDR3 length equals 13 residues. Germline V CDR1 and CDR2: SEHNR, FQNEAQ (reference sequence). CDR3 sequence (DNA): TGTGCCAGCAGCCCAGCGGCGGCGGGGACCCAGTACTTC. Translated, it gives CASSPAAAGTQYF.

In its sample, this clonotype was seen a few times. This chain uses TRBV5-1 with TRBJ2-7, with a weak D call TRBD1 (6 bases). Germline CDR1 and CDR2: SGHRS and YFSETQ. V was cut by 1 base and J by 2 bases, with 13 bases left in between. CDR3 length equals 15 residues. The DNA of the CDR3 is TGCGCCAGCAGCTTGACCGGGACACCTACCTACGAGCAGTACTTC. Protein sequence: CASSLTGTPTYEQYF.

V is TRBV7-9 and J is TRBJ1-5, with a tentative D call TRBD1 (5 bases). Trimming cost V 4 bases and J 5 bases, with 21 bases left between them. The CDR3 runs to 17 residues. CDR1 and CDR2 (germline): SEHNR, FQNEAQ (reference sequence). CDR3 loop: CASSYRGGTTFDQPQHF. The DNA of the CDR3 is TGTGCCAGCAGCTATCGAGGCGGGACGACCTTCGATCAGCCCCAGCATTTT.

This clonotype was counted only a few times. The rearrangement links TRBV10-3 to TRBJ2-3, with D possibly TRBD2 on 6 matching bases. V lost 7 bases and J 5 bases, leaving 28 bases between the germline ends. Germline V gene sequence: CDR1 ENHRY, CDR2 SYGVKD. The CDR3 runs to 18 residues. This CDR3 reads CAIISPVAGSRTGDTQYF. The CDR3 DNA is TGTGCCATCATTAGCCCAGTCGCGGGGTCCCGAACCGGAGATACGCAGTATTTT.

There are a few counts of this clonotype. The chain carries TRBV12-5 and TRBJ2-3; D remains ambiguous. The ends were cut back, 6 bases at V and 0 bases at J, with 19 bases in the middle. The V gene's germline CDR1 is LGHNT and CDR2 FRNRAP. This CDR3 spans 17 amino acids. The DNA of the CDR3 is TGTGCTAGTGGGGAGCAGGTCCTTCCTACTAGCACAGATACGCAGTATTTT. Translating gives CASGEQVLPTSTDTQYF. The variable domain in full, completed from reference TRBV12-5 and TRBJ2-3, reads DARVTQTPRHKVTEMGQEVTMRCQPILGHNTVFWYRQTMMQGLELLAYFRNRAPLDDSGMPKDRFSAEMPDATLATLKIQPSEPRDSAVYFCASGEQVLPTSTDTQYFGPGTRLTVL.

This clonotype was seen many times. V usage is TRBV20-1 and J usage is TRBJ2-4; 9 bases agree with TRBD2. The junction had 8 bases not matched to a gene; V was cut back by 1 base and J by 4 bases. The CDR3 is made up of 16 amino acids. Germline values: CDR1 DFQATT, CDR2 SNEGSKA (reference sequence). CDR3 bases: TGCAGTGCTAGAGTTTCGGCTAGCGGGGAGAAAAACATTCAGTACTTC. This encodes CSARVSASGEKNIQYF.

This chain connects TRBV25-1 to TRBJ2-5; 10 nucleotides agree with TRBD1. V was clipped by 6 bases and J by 1 base; unmatched bases: 5. From germline, CDR1 is MGHDK and CDR2 SYGVNS. The CDR3 loop spans 15 amino acids. CDR3 bases: TGTGCCAGCAGACGACAGGGGGCCAGCCAAGAGACCCAGTACTTC. This codes for CASRRQGASQETQYF.

This clonotype was observed a few times. The V gene is TRBV29-1, the J gene TRBJ2-3; D ambiguous. Germline lookup yields CDR1 SQVTM and CDR2 ANQGSEA. Deletions cut 3 bases from V and 2 bases from J, with 9 bases between. The CDR3 is 13 residues long. The CDR3 region has the DNA TGCAGCGTTGACGGCAGTCTCACAGATACGCAGTATTTT. As protein: CSVDGSLTDTQYF.

The V call is TRBV7-8, the J call TRBJ1-5; 9 nucleotides agree with TRBD1. V gave up 5 bases and J gave up 4 bases; unmatched junction bases: 12. The CDR3 extends over 17 amino acids. Germline lookup yields CDR1 SGHVS and CDR2 FQNEAQ. CDR3 DNA sequence: TGTGCCAGCAGCGAACAACAGGGGGCGGGGAGGAATCAGCCCCAGCATTTT. Amino acid sequence: CASSEQQGAGRNQPQHF.

This clonotype was recorded a few times. The genes are TRBV15 and TRBJ2-5; D is uncertain. The V and J ends lost 0 bases and 0 bases respectively, with 14 bases between them. The CDR3 has 17 amino acids. Germline V gene lookup returns CDR1 LNHNV and CDR2 YYDKDF (reference sequence). The CDR3 region is CATSRDYGLGYQETQYF. Written as DNA, the CDR3 is TGTGCCACCAGCAGAGATTACGGGTTGGGGTACCAAGAGACCCAGTACTTC.

At least ten counts were recorded for this clonotype. The chain is built from TRBV29-1 and TRBJ2-6, with D uncertain. CDR3 length: 13 residues. The germline V and J ends were trimmed by 7 bases and 0 bases, with 7 bases remaining between them. Germline V CDR1 and CDR2: SQVTM, ANQGSEA. The CDR3 DNA reads as TGCAGCGCCAGTGCCTCTGGGGCCAACGTCCTGACTTTC. This translates into CSASASGANVLTF.

The V call is TRBV20-1, the J call TRBJ2-1; unclear D gene. CDR1 DFQATT and CDR2 SNEGSKA come from the germline V gene (reference sequence). The V end lost 6 bases, the J end lost 6 bases, and 12 bases lay between the germline ends. CDR3 length: 12 amino acids. In nucleotides, the CDR3 is TGCAGTGCAGACCAGGTGGTCAATGAGCAGTTCTTC. Amino acid sequence: CSADQVVNEQFF.

In DNA form, the CDR3 reads TGTGCCACCGGCCCCGGGACGGAAAACTCCTACGAGCAGTACTTC. It encodes CATGPGTENSYEQYF. The V gene is TRBV28, the J gene TRBJ2-7; the D call may be TRBD1 or TRBD2 (5 bases each). The CDR3 runs 15 residues. Germline CDR1 and CDR2: MDHEN and SYDVKM. The germline V and J ends were trimmed by 10 bases and 0 bases, with 19 bases remaining between them. The whole variable domain, filled in from reference TRBV28 and TRBJ2-7, reads DVKVTQSSRYLVKRTGEKVFLECVQDMDHENMFWYRQDPGLGLRLIYFSYDVKMKEKGDIPEGYSVSREKKERFSLILESASTNQTSMYLCATGPGTENSYEQYFGPGTRLTVT.

CDR3 bases: TGTGCCAGCAGCTTTAGAGCAGCAAGATATGTCGAGCAGTACTTC. Residues: CASSFRAARYVEQYF. The J gene is TRBJ2-7, the V gene TRBV5-6, with D hard to call. CDR3 size: 15 residues. Trimming pared 2 bases from V and 6 bases from J, leaving 18 bases between. CDR1 and CDR2 (germline): SGHDT, YYEEEE.